Detailed here is one T cell receptor beta chain. Trimming cost V 5 bases and J 6 bases; bases outside gene matches: 7. The CDR3 length is 15 residues. TCRdb passed the 5' RACE reads through MiXCR, listing each CDR3 protein once. The sample has approximately 160,000 distinct CDR3 sequences, roughly 9% seen once; the top ten hold under 40%. The sample belongs to a study of T cells after yellow fever vaccination. This specimen consisted of CD8+ T cells sorted from PBMCs, obtained 45 days after the yellow fever booster vaccination. The source is a man aged 18 to 35 who received the YFV17D yellow fever vaccine. The chain carries TRBV12-3 or TRBV12-4 and TRBJ2-1, with TRBD2 matching 10 bases. CDR3 loop: CASSESGGAFNEQFF. The CDR3 nucleotides are TGTGCCAGCAGTGAAAGCGGGGGGGCCTTCAATGAGCAGTTCTTC.